This T cell receptor beta chain was profiled in a study of cytomegalovirus exposure and HLA in healthy donors. Study summary: One earlier analysis, a look at 180 million or so T cells, found some 110 million unique TCR beta sequences.

Donors were ostensibly healthy at sampling, although undocumented immune exposures were probable. Amplification used 60 Vbeta primers and 13 Jbeta primers. The protocol was immunoSEQ multiplex PCR, while the TCRdb copy is restricted to in-frame clones and leaves out a portion. In the table there are approximately 220,000 clones, roughly 88% of which are singletons. The CDR3 consists of 18 residues. CDR1 is ENHRY and CDR2 is SYGVKD in the germline V gene. V lost 6 bases to trimming and J lost 0 bases, with 21 bases between them. Sequenced: PBMCs. The receptor comes from a boy aged 2-9 years in good health and CMV-seronegative. This chain links TRBV10-3 with TRBJ1-3; a possible D gene is TRBD1 (5 bases). The CDR3, as DNA: TGTGCCATCAGGGGAGGGACTTCACAGGCCAGCTCTGGAAACACCATATATTTT. It specifies CAIRGGTSQASSGNTIYF.